This T cell receptor beta chain is from a study of Ad26.COV2.S vaccination and SARS-CoV-2 variants. Study results and caveats: Spike-specific TCR breadth was greater after Ad26.COV2.S than placebo. With respect to non-spike TCR breadth, vaccine and placebo recipients were similar.

Described treatment: roughly 19 received Ad26.COV2.S at low or high dose, single or two shots; about 5 received placebo; per-sample allocation not given. It was on day 63 after the first vaccine or placebo injection that samples were taken. This vaccine is an Ad26 vector that expresses the Wuhan-strain SARS-CoV-2 spike. The CDR3 length is 13 residues. CDR1 is LGHNA and CDR2 is YNFKEQ in the germline V gene. Trimming took off 1 base at V and 5 bases at J, with 8 bases between the two ends. For this clone: Antigen: not known.

This table comes from immunoSEQ multiplex PCR, and its TCRdb copy is limited to in-frame clones, with some not included. The profile shows a few hundred thousand clones, roughly 84% of them singletons. The sample consisted of peripheral blood, taken in a trial of Ad26.COV2.S vaccine versus placebo. The TCR comes from a person between 18 and 60 years old who received the Ad26.COV2.S COVID-19 vaccine or a placebo. The V gene is TRBV4-2, the J gene TRBJ2-5; no clear D. The CDR3 here is CASSQGGQETQYF. CDR3 bases: TGTGCCAGCAGCCAAGGTGGCCAGGAGACCCAGTACTTC.